Shown below are 20 T cell receptor beta chains from a single sample sequenced in a study of neurological immune-mediated disorders. TCRdb reprocessed the 5' RACE reads with MiXCR, giving one entry per CDR3 protein. The sample yields roughly 4,100 distinct CDR3 sequences, 32% seen once. Material: CD8+ T cells from blood. The receptors shown here come from a man in his forties or fifties with HTLV-1-associated myelopathy (HAM/TSP).

This clonotype was recorded many times. The J gene is TRBJ1-1, the V gene TRBV27; D is unresolved. Germline loops: CDR1 MNHEY, CDR2 SMNVEV (reference sequence). The CDR3 is 14 amino acids. Trimming left V 5 bases short and J 3 bases short, with 13 bases between. The CDR3 nucleotides read TGTGCCAGCAGTCGCCTCGGGTCTCACACTGAAGCTTTCTTT. Amino acid sequence: CASSRLGSHTEAFF.

This clonotype counts as hyperexpanded (1% or more). This chain connects TRBV4-2 to TRBJ2-1, with D tentatively TRBD2 (7 bases). CDR3 length: 14 amino acids. V was clipped by 0 bases and J by 15 bases, with 18 bases between them. Germline V gene sequence: CDR1 LGHNA, CDR2 YNFKEQ. CDR3 coding DNA: TGTGCCAGCAGCCAAGATTCAGGCGGGGGCCTCCCGTTCTTC. This encodes CASSQDSGGGLPFF.

This chain links TRBV5-1 with TRBJ2-7; D not resolved. V was cut by 1 base and J by 4 bases, with 6 bases left in between. Germline assignment: CDR1 SGHRS and CDR2 YFSETQ. The length of the CDR3 is 12 residues. DNA of the CDR3: TGCGCCAGCAGCTTGACAGCTTACGAGCAGTACTTC. Its translation: CASSLTAYEQYF.

In its sample, this clonotype is medium-sized. The chain has TRBV7-9 and TRBJ2-1; D is unclear. This CDR3 is built from 17 residues. Trimming cost V 5 bases and J 12 bases, with 29 bases left between them. CDR1 and CDR2 (germline): SEHNR, FQNEAQ (reference sequence). CDR3 in amino acids: CASSPPDQMMGHRRQFF. DNA for the CDR3: TGTGCCAGCAGCCCGCCGGACCAAATGATGGGTCATCGTCGGCAGTTCTTC.

The V and J genes are TRBV5-1 and TRBJ1-3; no definite D call. Germline V gives CDR1 SGHRS, CDR2 YFSETQ. The CDR3 length is 14 residues. Trimming left V 0 bases short and J 4 bases short, with 8 bases between. The CDR3 protein is CASSLDGYGNTIYF. CDR3 nucleotides: TGCGCCAGCAGCTTGGATGGCTACGGAAACACCATATATTTT.

This clonotype was counted at least ten times. The chain combines TRBV18 with TRBJ2-7; 9 bases are a match to TRBD1. This CDR3 has 16 amino acids. Germline values: CDR1 KGHSH, CDR2 LQKENI. With V trimmed by 4 bases and J by 0 bases, 7 bases remained unmatched. The CDR3 loop is CASSLTGGVSSYEQYF. CDR3 bases: TGTGCCAGCTCACTAACAGGGGGCGTGAGCTCCTACGAGCAGTACTTC.

This clonotype was seen repeatedly, ten times or more. The chain uses TRBV29-1 and TRBJ1-2; D is unclear. Germline V CDR1 and CDR2: SQVTM, ANQGSEA. The CDR3 loop spans 11 amino acids. The ends were cut back, 6 bases at V and 8 bases at J, with 13 bases in the middle. The CDR3 DNA sequence: TGCAGCGTAAAATACCGGGAGGGCTACACCTTC. It translates to CSVKYREGYTF.

This clonotype has a count of ten or more. The chain uses TRBV7-6 and TRBJ2-7, with 8 bases lining up with TRBD2. The length of the CDR3 is 17 residues. The trim removed 1 base at V and 3 bases at J, leaving 11 bases unmatched. CDR1 and CDR2 from the germline V gene are SGHVS and FNYEAQ. As DNA, the CDR3 is TGTGCCAGCAGCTTAGGCTCCGGAACTAGCGGTCACTACGAGCAGTACTTC. Protein: CASSLGSGTSGHYEQYF.

This clonotype was observed at least ten times. The chain couples TRBV9 to TRBJ2-2; TRBD1 aligns across 12 bases. Germline values: CDR1 SGDLS, CDR2 YYNGEE. V lost 9 bases, J lost 8 bases, and 8 bases stayed unmatched. This CDR3 region has 14 residues. The CDR3, as DNA: TGTGCCACCCGGGGGACAGGGGGCGCGGGGGAGCTGTTTTTT. It codes for CATRGTGGAGELFF.

This clonotype appeared many times. This chain connects TRBV5-1 to TRBJ2-2; 11 nucleotides align to TRBD2. V was clipped by 1 base and J by 6 bases; unmatched bases: 11. The CDR3 loop spans 18 amino acids. Germline V gives CDR1 SGHRS, CDR2 YFSETQ. The CDR3 loop reads CASSLSSGRAAWAGELFF. DNA for the CDR3: TGCGCCAGCAGCTTGAGTAGCGGGAGGGCCGCTTGGGCCGGGGAGCTGTTTTTT.

V is TRBV27 and J is TRBJ2-3; 10 nucleotides align to TRBD1. J lost 2 bases, V lost 6 bases, and 8 bases had no gene match. CDR1 and CDR2 (germline): MNHEY, SMNVEV (reference sequence). This CDR3 has 16 residues. The CDR3 DNA sequence: TGTGCCAGCAGCTTCTCGGGGACAGGGGACACAGATACGCAGTATTTT. Translating gives CASSFSGTGDTDTQYF.

This sequence joins TRBV20-1 and TRBJ2-1, with D possibly matching TRBD2 (6 bases). The CDR3 length is 15 residues. V gave up 6 bases and J gave up 2 bases, with 17 bases separating them. Germline V gene lookup returns CDR1 DFQATT and CDR2 SNEGSKA (reference sequence). The DNA of the CDR3 is TGCAGTGCCACTTCCTATCGGAGGGCCTACAATGAGCAGTTCTTC. The encoded protein is CSATSYRRAYNEQFF.

This clonotype came up many times. V usage is TRBV4-1 and J usage is TRBJ1-4, with TRBD1 matching 8 bases. This CDR3 comprises 18 residues. Germline V CDR1 and CDR2: MGHRA, YSYEKL. V trimming: 3 bases; J trimming: 4 bases; junction bases outside the gene matches: 13. Here the CDR3 DNA reads TGCGCCAGCAGCCACGTAGGGTGGACAGGGACCCTTAATGAAAAACTGTTTTTT. Translated, it gives CASSHVGWTGTLNEKLFF.

This clonotype came up once. The chain combines TRBV9 with TRBJ2-7, with D possibly matching TRBD1 (5 bases). Trimming took off 0 bases at V and 0 bases at J, with 10 bases between the two ends. Germline V lookup: CDR1 SGDLS, CDR2 YYNGEE. The CDR3 is made up of 15 amino acids. The CDR3 DNA follows: TGTGCCAGCAGCGTAGCAGACAGCTCCTCCTACGAGCAGTACTTC. Amino acid sequence: CASSVADSSSYEQYF.

V gene TRBV10-3 combines with J gene TRBJ1-5, with 7 bases lining up with TRBD1. The CDR3 loop spans 15 amino acids. Looked up from germline, CDR1 is ENHRY and CDR2 is SYGVKD. V shed 6 bases, J shed 0 bases, and the junction held 5 bases outside the gene matches. The CDR3: CAISGTDHSNQPQHF. As DNA, the CDR3 is TGTGCCATCAGCGGGACAGACCATAGCAATCAGCCCCAGCATTTT.

This clonotype has at least ten counts. The chain employs TRBV11-2 and TRBJ2-3, with 14 bases matching TRBD2. Per the germline V gene, CDR1 is SGHAT and CDR2 is FQNNGV. The CDR3 spans 16 residues. Trimming removed 5 bases from V and 3 bases from J; junction bases left unmatched: 4. The CDR3 sequence: CASSPWTSGGTDTQYF. CDR3 DNA sequence: TGTGCCAGCAGCCCCTGGACTAGCGGGGGGACAGATACGCAGTATTTT.

The chain uses TRBV10-3 and TRBJ1-1; D uncertain. The CDR3 has 14 amino acids. V lost 2 bases to trimming and J lost 4 bases, with 11 bases between them. Germline V gene data show CDR1 as ENHRY and CDR2 as SYGVKD. The CDR3 reads CAISEPRQATEAFF. The CDR3 DNA reads as TGTGCCATCAGTGAGCCGCGCCAAGCCACTGAAGCTTTCTTT.

This clonotype was counted ten times or more. The chain uses TRBV7-8 and TRBJ2-3, with unresolved D. V was trimmed by 1 base and J by 1 base, leaving 9 bases between them. The germline CDR1 and CDR2 sequences are SGHVS and FQNEAQ. The CDR3 is made up of 15 amino acids. The CDR3 nucleotides are TGTGCCAGCAGCTTAGTCCCGCAGGGCACAGATACGCAGTATTTT. Translating gives CASSLVPQGTDTQYF.

This clonotype occurred a few times. The rearrangement joins TRBV9 to TRBJ2-7; 8 bases line up with TRBD2. CDR1 SGDLS and CDR2 YYNGEE come from the germline V gene. The CDR3 has 15 amino acids. The ends lost 2 bases at V and 4 bases at J; junction bases unmatched: 8. The CDR3 is CASSVGLSGSYEQYF. CDR3 coding DNA: TGTGCCAGCAGCGTTGGACTGAGCGGGAGTTACGAGCAGTACTTC.

V is TRBV20-1 and J is TRBJ2-7, with 12 bases identical to TRBD1. The CDR3 sequence is 14 residues long. The V gene end was trimmed by 6 bases and the J gene end by 5 bases; junction bases not matched to a gene: 8. Germline V gene lookup returns CDR1 DFQATT and CDR2 SNEGSKA (reference sequence). The CDR3 reads CSATRDRGLHEQYF. CDR3 sequence (DNA): TGCAGTGCAACCCGGGACAGGGGGCTACACGAGCAGTACTTC.